Following are 17 T cell receptor beta chains from one sample sequenced in a study of cytomegalovirus exposure and HLA in healthy donors. Both 60 Vbeta primers and 13 Jbeta primers went into the PCR. Using immunoSEQ multiplex PCR, the repertoire was profiled, and TCRdb retains in-frame clones only, with some absent. The sample lists around 140,000 clones; 76% were seen once. The source material was PBMCs. Source of these receptors: a female donor in good health and CMV-seropositive.

V and J are TRBV29-1 and TRBJ2-7, with D maybe TRBD2 (6 bases). Germline CDR1 SQVTM, CDR2 ANQGSEA. V shed 4 bases and J shed 3 bases, with 13 bases lying between them. This CDR3 has 13 residues. The CDR3 coding sequence is TGCAGCGTTGCGGGGTTAGCGGACTACGAGCAGTACTTC. Its translation is CSVAGLADYEQYF.

This chain connects TRBV30 to TRBJ1-4, with D tentatively TRBD1 (6 bases). CDR1 is GTSNPN, CDR2 SVGIG, per germline (reference sequence). The ends were cut back, 4 bases at V and 0 bases at J, with 12 bases in the middle. The CDR3 is 15 residues long. The CDR3 DNA reads TGTGCCTGGATTTCGGCAGGGGCAACTAATGAAAAACTGTTTTTT. Residues: CAWISAGATNEKLFF.

The chain links TRBV6-5 to TRBJ2-7; D may be TRBD1 (6 bases). The CDR3 consists of 14 residues. Trimming removed 6 bases from V and 3 bases from J, with 15 bases in between. CDR1 and CDR2 (germline): MNHEY, SVGAGI. The CDR3 bases are TGTGCCAGCAGCCCCGACAGGTACATCTACGAGCAGTACTTC. It codes for CASSPDRYIYEQYF.

This chain uses TRBV5-1 with TRBJ2-1; no definite D call. There are 12 residues in the CDR3. The germline gives CDR1 SGHRS, CDR2 YFSETQ. V shed 0 bases and J shed 6 bases, with 4 bases lying between them. The CDR3 DNA reads as TGCGCCAGCAGCTTGGCCCGCAATGAGCAGTTCTTC. Translating gives CASSLARNEQFF.

The chain joins TRBV6-5 to TRBJ1-1, with a possible D match to TRBD1 (5 bases). CDR1 and CDR2 (germline): MNHEY, SVGAGI. V was pared by 5 bases and J by 8 bases, with 12 bases between. This CDR3 has 12 amino acids. In DNA form, the CDR3 reads TGTGCCAGCAGTCAGGGCTTCGGGGAAGCTTTCTTT. This sequence encodes CASSQGFGEAFF.

The chain carries TRBV5-6 and TRBJ2-1; 9 bases fit TRBD2. Trimming removed 5 bases from V and 4 bases from J; junction bases left unmatched: 10. The germline CDR1 and CDR2 sequences are SGHDT and YYEEEE. The CDR3 totals 16 residues. The CDR3 reads CASRPRSGGSYNEQFF. The CDR3 nucleotides read TGTGCCAGCAGGCCTAGGAGCGGGGGGTCATACAATGAGCAGTTCTTC.

The chain combines TRBV4-1 with TRBJ1-1; 10 bases line up with TRBD1. CDR3 length equals 13 residues. CDR1 MGHRA and CDR2 YSYEKL come from the germline V gene. V dropped 0 bases and J dropped 10; count of bases not matched to a gene: 2. CDR3 sequence: CASSQEGDRGAFF. The DNA of the CDR3 is TGCGCCAGCAGCCAAGAAGGGGACAGGGGAGCTTTCTTT.

The CDR3 is CASSDRVRSGANVLTF. The DNA of the CDR3 is TGTGCCAGCAGTGATCGTGTCCGCTCTGGGGCCAACGTCCTGACTTTC. V usage is TRBV6-1 and J usage is TRBJ2-6; D is unclear. Germline V gene lookup returns CDR1 MNHNS and CDR2 SASEGT. The CDR3 has 16 residues. The germline V and J ends were trimmed by 3 bases and 0 bases, with 9 bases remaining between them.

The gene calls are TRBV25-1 and TRBJ2-1; 8 positions agree with TRBD1. Germline CDR1 is MGHDK and CDR2 is SYGVNS. The CDR3 totals 13 residues. With V trimmed by 7 bases and J by 6 bases, 5 bases remained unmatched. The CDR3 region is CASTNGQGNEQFF. The CDR3 DNA reads as TGTGCCAGCACCAATGGACAGGGCAATGAGCAGTTCTTC.

This sequence joins TRBV30 and TRBJ2-2, with no clear D. This CDR3 is built from 13 residues. The germline V and J ends were trimmed by 2 bases and 6 bases, with 10 bases remaining between them. The germline gives CDR1 GTSNPN, CDR2 SVGIG (reference sequence). The CDR3 loop is CAWSSQTAGELFF. The CDR3 DNA is TGTGCCTGGAGTTCCCAAACGGCCGGGGAGCTGTTTTTT.

The CDR3 region has the DNA TGTGCCAGCAGCCTTAACAATGAGCAGTTCTTC. Translation gives CASSLNNEQFF. The rearrangement links TRBV9 to TRBJ2-1; D uncertain. Germline loops: CDR1 SGDLS, CDR2 YYNGEE. V lost 4 bases, J lost 5 bases, and 4 bases lay in between. The CDR3 is 11 amino acids.

This chain connects TRBV6-6 to TRBJ1-1, with TRBD1 matching over 9 bases. Germline assignment: CDR1 MNHNY and CDR2 SVGAGI (reference sequence). The CDR3 spans 15 residues. Trimming removed 7 bases from V and 6 bases from J; junction bases left unmatched: 12. In DNA, the CDR3 is TGTGCCAGCACCGGAAGGGACAGGGTGTCGGCTGAAGCTTTCTTT. Residues: CASTGRDRVSAEAFF.

J is TRBJ1-5 and V is TRBV10-1, with TRBD1 as a possible D gene (5 bases). The length of the CDR3 is 14 residues. Looked up from germline, CDR1 is WNHNN and CDR2 is SYGVQD (reference sequence). V was trimmed by 8 bases and J by 2 bases, leaving 13 bases between them. CDR3 sequence: CASGGGGGNQPQHF. The CDR3 DNA sequence: TGCGCCAGCGGGGGGGGTGGCGGCAATCAGCCCCAGCATTTT.

The chain employs TRBV6-5 and TRBJ1-4, with TRBD1 identical over 8 bases. The germline gives CDR1 MNHEY, CDR2 SVGAGI. This CDR3 has 14 residues. With 6 bases clipped from V and 7 bases from J, the junction kept 7 bases outside the gene matches. The CDR3 nucleotides read TGTGCCAGCAGGAAGGACAGGGAGGGTGAAAAACTGTTTTTT. Translated: CASRKDREGEKLFF.

V gene TRBV25-1 combines with J gene TRBJ1-5, with D perhaps matching TRBD1 (6 bases). The CDR3 has 14 amino acids. Germline V lookup: CDR1 MGHDK, CDR2 SYGVNS. V lost 2 bases to trimming and J lost 4 bases, with 9 bases between them. CDR3 DNA sequence: TGTGCCAGCAGTGAACCAGGACAGAATCAGCCCCAGCATTTT. Translating gives CASSEPGQNQPQHF.

This sequence joins TRBV7-2 and TRBJ2-5; D is uncertain. CDR3 size: 11 residues. Germline V CDR1 and CDR2: SGHTA, FQGNSA. With 5 bases removed from V and 2 bases from J, the gap between germline ends came to 3 bases. The CDR3 nucleotides are TGTGCCAGCAGCCCACAAGAGACCCAGTACTTC. Encoded protein: CASSPQETQYF. The full variable domain, in which reference TRBV7-2 and TRBJ2-5 provide the parts outside the CDR3, is GAGVSQSPSNKVTEKGKDVELRCDPISGHTALYWYRQSLGQGLEFLIYFQGNSAPDKSGLPSDRFSAERTGGSVSTLTIQRTQQEDSAVYLCASSPQETQYFGPGTRLLVL.

In nucleotides, the CDR3 is TGTGCCAGCACCGCCCTAGGCGGGGCGAACACAGATACGCAGTATTTT. Translation: CASTALGGANTDTQYF. V and J are TRBV28 and TRBJ2-3; D perhaps matches TRBD2 (6 bases). This CDR3 region has 16 residues. Germline CDR1 and CDR2: MDHEN and SYDVKM. V was trimmed by 7 bases and J by 2 bases, leaving 19 bases between them. Filled out from reference TRBV28 and TRBJ2-3, the complete variable domain reads DVKVTQSSRYLVKRTGEKVFLECVQDMDHENMFWYRQDPGLGLRLIYFSYDVKMKEKGDIPEGYSVSREKKERFSLILESASTNQTSMYLCASTALGGANTDTQYFGPGTRLTVL.